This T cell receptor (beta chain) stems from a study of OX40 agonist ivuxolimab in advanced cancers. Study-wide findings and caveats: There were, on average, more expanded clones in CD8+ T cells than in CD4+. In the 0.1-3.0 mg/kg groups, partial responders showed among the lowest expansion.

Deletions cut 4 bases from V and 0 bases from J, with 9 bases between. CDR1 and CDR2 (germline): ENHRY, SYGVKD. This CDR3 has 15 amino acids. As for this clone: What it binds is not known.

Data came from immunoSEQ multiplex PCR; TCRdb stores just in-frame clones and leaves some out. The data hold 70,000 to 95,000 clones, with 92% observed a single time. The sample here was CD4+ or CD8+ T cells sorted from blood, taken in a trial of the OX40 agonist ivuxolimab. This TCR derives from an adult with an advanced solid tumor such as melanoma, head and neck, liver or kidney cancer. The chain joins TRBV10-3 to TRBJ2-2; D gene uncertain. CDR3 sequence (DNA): TGTGCCATCAGTGCAAGAGAAGCGAACACCGGGGAGCTGTTTTTT. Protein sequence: CAISAREANTGELFF.